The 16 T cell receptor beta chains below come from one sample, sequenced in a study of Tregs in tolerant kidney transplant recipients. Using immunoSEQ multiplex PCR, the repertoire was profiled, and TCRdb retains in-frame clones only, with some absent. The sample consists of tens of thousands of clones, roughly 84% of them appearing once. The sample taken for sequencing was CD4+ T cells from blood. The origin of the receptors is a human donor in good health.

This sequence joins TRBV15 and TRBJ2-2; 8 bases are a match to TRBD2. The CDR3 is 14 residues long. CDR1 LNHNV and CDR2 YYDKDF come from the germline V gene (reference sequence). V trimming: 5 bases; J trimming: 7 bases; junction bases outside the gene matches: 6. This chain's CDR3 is CATSPGGPSGELFF. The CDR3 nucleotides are TGTGCCACCAGCCCGGGAGGGCCGAGCGGGGAGCTGTTTTTT.

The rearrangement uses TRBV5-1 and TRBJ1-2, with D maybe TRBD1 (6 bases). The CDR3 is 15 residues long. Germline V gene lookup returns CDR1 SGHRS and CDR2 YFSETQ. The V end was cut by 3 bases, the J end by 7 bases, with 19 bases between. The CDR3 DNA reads TGCGCCAGCAGCTCCCTGGGTGCAGGGGCCAGTGGCTACACCTTC. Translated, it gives CASSSLGAGASGYTF. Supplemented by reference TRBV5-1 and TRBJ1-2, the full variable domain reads KAGVTQTPRYLIKTRGQQVTLSCSPISGHRSVSWYQQTPGQGLQFLFEYFSETQRNKGNFPGRFSGRQFSNSRSEMNVSTLELGDSALYLCASSSLGAGASGYTFGSGTRLTVV.

CDR3 loop: CSVAVGLEAPQYF. The CDR3 nucleotides read TGCAGCGTTGCCGTAGGACTAGAGGCTCCACAGTACTTC. V and J are TRBV29-1 and TRBJ2-5; 7 nucleotides align to TRBD2. J gave up 11 bases and V 4 bases, and 13 bases lay outside the gene matches. Germline lookup yields CDR1 SQVTM and CDR2 ANQGSEA. The CDR3 loop spans 13 amino acids.

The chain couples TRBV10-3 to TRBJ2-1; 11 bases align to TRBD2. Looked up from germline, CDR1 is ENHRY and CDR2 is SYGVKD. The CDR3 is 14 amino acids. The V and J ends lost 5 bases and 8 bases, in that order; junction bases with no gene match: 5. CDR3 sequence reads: CAISPKTSGDEQFF. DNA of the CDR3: TGTGCCATCAGTCCTAAGACTAGCGGGGATGAGCAGTTCTTC.

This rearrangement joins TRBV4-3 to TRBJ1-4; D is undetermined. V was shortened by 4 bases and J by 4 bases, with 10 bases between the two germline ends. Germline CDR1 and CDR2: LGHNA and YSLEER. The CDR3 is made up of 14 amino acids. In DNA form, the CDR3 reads TGCGCCAGCAGCCCGCGGGGTAGTAATGAAAAACTGTTTTTT. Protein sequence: CASSPRGSNEKLFF.

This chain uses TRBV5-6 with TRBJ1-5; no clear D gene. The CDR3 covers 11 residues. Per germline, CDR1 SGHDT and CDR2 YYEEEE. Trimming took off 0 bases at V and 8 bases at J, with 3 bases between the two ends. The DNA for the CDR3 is TGTGCCAGCAGCTTGGAGGAGCCCCAGCATTTT. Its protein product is CASSLEEPQHF.

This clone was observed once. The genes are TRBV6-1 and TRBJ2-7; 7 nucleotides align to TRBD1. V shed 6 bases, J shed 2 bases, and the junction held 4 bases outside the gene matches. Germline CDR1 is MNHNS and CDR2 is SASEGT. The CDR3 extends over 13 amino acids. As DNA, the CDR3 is TGTGCCAGCAGGGAACAGGGGACCTACGAGCAGTACTTC. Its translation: CASREQGTYEQYF.

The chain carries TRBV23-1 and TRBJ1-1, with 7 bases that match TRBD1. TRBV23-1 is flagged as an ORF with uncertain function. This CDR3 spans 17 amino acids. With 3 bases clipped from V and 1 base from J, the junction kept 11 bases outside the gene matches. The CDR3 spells CASSHPEDRMGNTEAFF. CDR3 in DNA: TGCGCCAGCAGTCACCCGGAGGACAGGATGGGGAACACTGAAGCTTTCTTT.

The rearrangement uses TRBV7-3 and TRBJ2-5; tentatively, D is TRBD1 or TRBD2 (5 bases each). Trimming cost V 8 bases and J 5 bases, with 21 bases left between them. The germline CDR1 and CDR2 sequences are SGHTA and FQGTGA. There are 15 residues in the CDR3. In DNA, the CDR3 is TGTGCCAGCCTAATCCGGGGCATCTCGGAGGAGACCCAGTACTTC. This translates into CASLIRGISEETQYF. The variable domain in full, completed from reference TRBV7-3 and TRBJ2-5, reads GAGVSQTPSNKVTEKGKYVELRCDPISGHTALYWYRQSLGQGPEFLIYFQGTGAADDSGLPNDRFFAVRPEGSVSTLKIQRTERGDSAVYLCASLIRGISEETQYFGPGTRLLVL.

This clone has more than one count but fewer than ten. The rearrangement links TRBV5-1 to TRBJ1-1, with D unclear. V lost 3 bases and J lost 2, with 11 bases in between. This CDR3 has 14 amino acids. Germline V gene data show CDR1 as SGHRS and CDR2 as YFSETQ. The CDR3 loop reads CASSSSTPNTEAFF. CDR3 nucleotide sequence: TGCGCCAGCAGCTCGTCTACGCCTAACACTGAAGCTTTCTTT.

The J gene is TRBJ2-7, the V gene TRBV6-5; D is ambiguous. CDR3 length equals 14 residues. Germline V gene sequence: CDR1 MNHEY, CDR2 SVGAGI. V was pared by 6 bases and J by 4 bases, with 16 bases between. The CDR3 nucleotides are TGTGCCAGCAGATCTAGATCAACCCTGTACGAGCAGTACTTC. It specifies CASRSRSTLYEQYF.

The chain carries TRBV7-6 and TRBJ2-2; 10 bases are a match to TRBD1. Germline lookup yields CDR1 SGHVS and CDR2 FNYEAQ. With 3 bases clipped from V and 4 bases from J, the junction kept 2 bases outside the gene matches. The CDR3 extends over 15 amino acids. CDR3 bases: TGTGCCAGCAGCTTTGGGACAGGGGTCACCGGGGAGCTGTTTTTT. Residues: CASSFGTGVTGELFF.

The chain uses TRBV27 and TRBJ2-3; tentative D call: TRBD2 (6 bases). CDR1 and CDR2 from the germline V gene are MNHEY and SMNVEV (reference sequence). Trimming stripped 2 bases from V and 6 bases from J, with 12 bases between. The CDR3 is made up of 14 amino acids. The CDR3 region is CASSLGGPLDTQYF. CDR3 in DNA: TGTGCCAGCAGTTTAGGAGGGCCCCTCGATACGCAGTATTTT.

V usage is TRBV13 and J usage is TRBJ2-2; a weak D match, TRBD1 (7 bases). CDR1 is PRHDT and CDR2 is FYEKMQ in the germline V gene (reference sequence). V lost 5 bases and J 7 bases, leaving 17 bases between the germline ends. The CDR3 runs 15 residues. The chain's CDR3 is CASSLRQGGIGELFF. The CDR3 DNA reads TGTGCCAGCAGCCTGCGACAGGGAGGCATCGGGGAGCTGTTTTTT.

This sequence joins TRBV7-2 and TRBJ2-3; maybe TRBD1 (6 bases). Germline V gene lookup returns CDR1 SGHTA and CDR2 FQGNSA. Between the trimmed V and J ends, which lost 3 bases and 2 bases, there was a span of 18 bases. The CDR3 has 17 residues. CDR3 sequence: CASSFTITGFHTDTQYF. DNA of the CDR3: TGTGCCAGCAGCTTTACCATTACAGGGTTTCACACAGATACGCAGTATTTT.

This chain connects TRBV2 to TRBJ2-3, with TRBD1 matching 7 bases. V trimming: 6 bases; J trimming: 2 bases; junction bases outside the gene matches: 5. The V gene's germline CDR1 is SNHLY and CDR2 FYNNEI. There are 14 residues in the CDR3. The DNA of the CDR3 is TGTGCCAGCAGGGGACAGACCATCACAGATACGCAGTATTTT. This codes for CASRGQTITDTQYF.